The 9 T cell receptor beta chains below were found in one sample sequenced in a study of cytomegalovirus exposure and HLA in healthy donors. The PCR ran on 60 Vbeta and 13 Jbeta primers. Using immunoSEQ multiplex PCR, the repertoire was profiled, and TCRdb retains in-frame clones only, with some absent. This sample has some 110,000 clones, with roughly 68% found just once. The sample comprised PBMCs. These receptors all stem from a woman aged 45 to 65 in good health and CMV-seropositive.

The chain uses TRBV6-1 and TRBJ1-6; the match to TRBD1 covers 7 bases. V gave up 4 bases and J gave up 0 bases; unmatched junction bases: 12. This CDR3 is 19 amino acids long. Looked up from germline, CDR1 is MNHNS and CDR2 is SASEGT. CDR3 residues: CASSGGTAYLSSYNSPLHF. The CDR3 coding sequence is TGTGCCAGCAGTGGGGGGACAGCCTACCTGAGCTCCTATAATTCACCCCTCCACTTT.

The chain joins TRBV6-5 to TRBJ2-7; 8 nucleotides line up with TRBD1. The CDR3 length is 12 residues. Per germline, CDR1 MNHEY and CDR2 SVGAGI. Trimming removed 8 bases from V and 1 base from J; junction bases left unmatched: 1. CDR3 region: CASGTGSYEQYF. The CDR3 nucleotides read TGTGCCAGCGGGACAGGTTCCTACGAGCAGTACTTC.

The chain links TRBV19 to TRBJ2-1; 13 nucleotides align to TRBD2. Germline lookup yields CDR1 LNHDA and CDR2 SQIVND (reference sequence). This CDR3 has 19 amino acids. With V trimmed by 5 bases and J by 3 bases, 13 bases remained unmatched. The CDR3 region has the DNA TGTGCCAGTAGTCCTTTCCGACTAGCGGGGGGTTTCTACTACAATGAGCAGTTCTTC. It specifies CASSPFRLAGGFYYNEQFF. Full variable domain (remainder filled in from reference TRBV19 and TRBJ2-1): DGGITQSPKYLFRKEGQNVTLSCEQNLNHDAMYWYRQDPGQGLRLIYYSQIVNDFQKGDIAEGYSVSREKKESFPLTVTSAQKNPTAFYLCASSPFRLAGGFYYNEQFFGPGTRLTVL.

This chain connects TRBV7-9 to TRBJ1-1, with D possibly being TRBD1 (6 bases). The V and J ends lost 4 bases and 0 bases respectively, with 18 bases between them. This CDR3 spans 17 amino acids. Germline CDR1 reads SEHNR; CDR2 reads FQNEAQ (reference sequence). The DNA for the CDR3 is TGTGCCAGCAGCTCTATCACCCGGGACATCATGAACACTGAAGCTTTCTTT. Amino acid sequence: CASSSITRDIMNTEAFF.

The V and J genes are TRBV6-5 and TRBJ1-2; D remains ambiguous. CDR3 length: 11 amino acids. V shed 6 bases and J shed 4 bases, with 6 bases lying between them. Germline V gives CDR1 MNHEY, CDR2 SVGAGI. In DNA, the CDR3 is TGTGCCAGCAGGAGCCTCTATGGCTACACCTTC. Translation gives CASRSLYGYTF.

The chain links TRBV19 to TRBJ1-5; D remains unclear. V was clipped by 9 bases and J by 0 bases, with 15 bases between them. Germline values: CDR1 LNHDA, CDR2 SQIVND (reference sequence). The CDR3 is 15 residues long. The CDR3 is CARRRPRDSNQPQHF. CDR3 nucleotide sequence: TGTGCCAGGCGGAGACCGAGGGATAGCAATCAGCCCCAGCATTTT.

This clone has a handful of counts. V gene TRBV13 combines with J gene TRBJ2-5; tentatively, D is TRBD2 (5 bases). From germline, CDR1 is PRHDT and CDR2 FYEKMQ (reference sequence). The CDR3 contains 14 residues. The ends were cut back, 5 bases at V and 0 bases at J, with 10 bases in the middle. The CDR3 loop is CASSPRADQETQYF. In DNA, the CDR3 is TGTGCCAGCAGCCCGCGAGCGGACCAAGAGACCCAGTACTTC. The full variable domain, in which reference TRBV13 and TRBJ2-5 provide the parts outside the CDR3, is AAGVIQSPRHLIKEKRETATLKCYPIPRHDTVYWYQQGPGQDPQFLISFYEKMQSDKGSIPDRFSAQQFSDYHSELNMSSLELGDSALYFCASSPRADQETQYFGPGTRLLVL.

This clone was recorded a few times. The chain has TRBV19 and TRBJ2-4; 9 bases line up with TRBD2. The germline gives CDR1 LNHDA, CDR2 SQIVND (reference sequence). CDR3 size: 20 residues. V lost 6 bases to trimming and J lost 11 bases; unmatched junction nucleotides: 29. The CDR3 region has the DNA TGTGCCAGTAGCGGCCCGGCGGGGGGGCGTGGGGTTGTCTCGCAGAGGGTTCAGTACTTC. This sequence encodes CASSGPAGGRGVVSQRVQYF. The whole variable domain, filled in from reference TRBV19 and TRBJ2-4, reads DGGITQSPKYLFRKEGQNVTLSCEQNLNHDAMYWYRQDPGQGLRLIYYSQIVNDFQKGDIAEGYSVSREKKESFPLTVTSAQKNPTAFYLCASSGPAGGRGVVSQRVQYFGAGTRLSVL.

The V call is TRBV5-1, the J call TRBJ1-2; TRBD1 matches 10 bases. CDR3 size: 15 residues. The ends lost 4 bases at V and 6 bases at J; junction bases unmatched: 9. CDR1 SGHRS and CDR2 YFSETQ come from the germline V gene. The CDR3 coding sequence is TGCGCCAGCAGCCAGAGGACAGGGGGTAATGATGGCTACACCTTC. This gives the protein CASSQRTGGNDGYTF.